This T cell receptor (beta chain) was captured in a study of CD8 T cells in Susac syndrome. CD8+ and CD4+ T cells from blood underwent TCR beta sequencing, which was carried out in a high-throughput format. The patients who served as multiple sclerosis controls were treatment-naive and had stable or active relapsing-remitting disease that fulfilled the revised McDonald criteria. TEMRA cells were FACS-enriched, unlike CD8+ and CD4+ T cells, which were negatively isolated. Random hexamers were used to reverse transcribe the RNA input (roughly 0.5 to 1 ug). The authors amplified TCR beta CDR3 across 54 Vbeta and 13 Jbeta using immunoSEQ multiplex PCR. TCRdb reprocessed the immunoSEQ multiplex PCR reads with MiXCR, giving one entry per CDR3 protein. The sample carries about 300,000 distinct CDR3 sequences, about 91% recorded once. Trimming removed 1 base at V and 0 bases at J, with 21 bases between. The germline gives CDR1 SGHNT, CDR2 YYREEE (reference sequence). CDR3 length: 19 amino acids.

The chain is built from TRBV5-4 and TRBJ2-3; D is uncertain. This sequence was found in a human donor with multiple sclerosis. The sequencing sample was made of CD8+ T cells from PBMCs. CDR3 nucleotides: TGTGCCAGCAGCTTGAGTCGGAGTGGCCCATTTACTAGCACAGATACGCAGTATTTT. Encoded protein: CASSLSRSGPFTSTDTQYF. The full variable domain, with the rest looked up from reference TRBV5-4 and TRBJ2-3, is ETGVTQSPTHLIKTRGQQVTLRCSSQSGHNTVSWYQQALGQGPQFIFQYYREEENGRGNFPPRFSGLQFPNYSSELNVNALELDDSALYLCASSLSRSGPFTSTDTQYFGPGTRLTVL.